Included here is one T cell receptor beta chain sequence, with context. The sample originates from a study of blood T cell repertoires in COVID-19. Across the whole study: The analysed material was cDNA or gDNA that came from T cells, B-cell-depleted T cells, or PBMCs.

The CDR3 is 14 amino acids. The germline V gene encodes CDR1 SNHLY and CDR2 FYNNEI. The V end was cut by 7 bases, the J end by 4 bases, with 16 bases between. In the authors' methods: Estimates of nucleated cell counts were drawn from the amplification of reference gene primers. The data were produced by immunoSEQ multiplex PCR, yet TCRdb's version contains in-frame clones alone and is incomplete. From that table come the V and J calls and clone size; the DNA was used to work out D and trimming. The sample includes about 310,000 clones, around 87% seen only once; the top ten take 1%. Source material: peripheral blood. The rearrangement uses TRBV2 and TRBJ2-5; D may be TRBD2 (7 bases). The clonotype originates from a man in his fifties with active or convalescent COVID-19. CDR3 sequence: CASKGGVSVETQYF. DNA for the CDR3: TGTGCCAGCAAGGGGGGGGTCAGTGTAGAGACCCAGTACTTC.